The 14 T cell receptor beta chains presented below share a single source sample, sequenced in a study of long-term antiretroviral therapy in people with HIV. Sequencing used immunoSEQ v3.0 at survey level. Produced via immunoSEQ multiplex PCR; TCRdb's table is partial and in-frame only. Of thousands of clones listed, just under 80% are singletons. The sequences come from unsorted PBMCs, collected 1.8 years before starting antiretroviral therapy. All receptors derive from a man in his forties with HIV.

This chain's CDR3 is CASSLDLGSSGVGDNEQFF. The CDR3 DNA follows: TGTGCCAGCAGCTTAGATTTGGGTTCGAGCGGGGTGGGGGACAATGAGCAGTTCTTC. The J gene is TRBJ2-1, the V gene TRBV11-2; 7 bases align to TRBD2. The J segment lost 5 bases and the V segment lost 0 bases, leaving 16 bases of the junction unmatched. Germline-derived CDR1 and CDR2 are SGHAT and FQNNGV. The length of the CDR3 is 19 residues.

On this clone: The same CDR3 also results from other DNA sequences found in this sample. V gene TRBV11-2 combines with J gene TRBJ1-1; possibly TRBD1 for D (5 bases). The V gene lost 1 base and the J gene lost 3 bases, with 12 bases spanning the gap. Per germline, CDR1 SGHAT and CDR2 FQNNGV. The CDR3 length is 15 residues. In DNA form, the CDR3 reads TGTGCCAGCAGCTTAGGGGGGGTTAGGGACACTGAAGCTTTCTTT. Residues: CASSLGGVRDTEAFF.

This clone was seen just once. The J gene is TRBJ1-4, the V gene TRBV5-4, with D possibly TRBD1 on 5 matching bases. Trimming took 0 bases from V and 7 from J, leaving 13 bases between them. The CDR3 consists of 15 residues. Per the germline V gene, CDR1 is SGHNT and CDR2 is YYREEE (reference sequence). In DNA form, the CDR3 reads TGTGCCAGCAGCTTGGCAGGGAGGGATTCTGAAAAACTGTTTTTT. Translating gives CASSLAGRDSEKLFF. Complete variable domain (other parts from reference TRBV5-4 and TRBJ1-4): ETGVTQSPTHLIKTRGQQVTLRCSSQSGHNTVSWYQQALGQGPQFIFQYYREEENGRGNFPPRFSGLQFPNYSSELNVNALELDDSALYLCASSLAGRDSEKLFFGSGTQLSVL.

This clone has more than one count but fewer than ten. The rearrangement links TRBV4-3 to TRBJ2-7; 7 bases are a match to TRBD1. Losses at the gene ends were 4 bases for V and 6 bases for J; bases not matched to a gene: 6. Per germline, CDR1 LGHNA and CDR2 YSLEER. This CDR3 has 13 residues. CDR3 protein: CASSPGTASEQYF. In nucleotides, the CDR3 is TGCGCCAGCAGCCCAGGGACAGCCTCCGAGCAGTACTTC.

V usage is TRBV15 and J usage is TRBJ1-4, with D unclear. Trimming stripped 3 bases from V and 4 bases from J, with 9 bases between. Germline loops: CDR1 LNHNV, CDR2 YYDKDF (reference sequence). The length of the CDR3 is 14 residues. The CDR3, as DNA: TGTGCCACCAGCAGGGACGCCAGTAATGAAAAACTGTTTTTT. It encodes CATSRDASNEKLFF.

Note on this clone: Relative to the germline gene, one junction end is altered; a read error may explain this. V is TRBV7-9 and J is TRBJ2-1, with D maybe TRBD1 (6 bases). This CDR3 is 17 amino acids long. The germline V gene has CDR1 SEHNR and CDR2 FQNEAQ (reference sequence). This chain's CDR3 is CASSLATPGTIYNEQFF. CDR3 coding DNA: TGTGCCAGCAGCCTAGCCACCCCCGGGACAATCTACAATGAGCAGTTCTTC.

The chain recombines TRBV4-3 with TRBJ1-2; D not resolved. The CDR3 is 15 amino acids. Germline CDR1 and CDR2: LGHNA and YSLEER. The germline V and J ends were trimmed by 1 base and 4 bases, with 13 bases remaining between them. The CDR3 DNA reads as TGCGCCAGCAGCCAAGGCCGGCCCCCGCTCTATGGCTACACCTTC. Translating gives CASSQGRPPLYGYTF.

This chain joins TRBV21-1 and TRBJ1-4; the table's TRBD1 call for D was not verified on the DNA. TRBV21-1 is classified as a pseudogene. The CDR3 extends over 16 amino acids. The DNA for the CDR3 is TGTGCCAGCAGCAAAGCCCGGCAGGTAACTAATGAAAAACTGTTTTTT. As protein: CASSKARQVTNEKLFF.

V usage is TRBV5-1 and J usage is TRBJ2-4; 7 bases agree with TRBD2. Per the germline V gene, CDR1 is SGHRS and CDR2 is YFSETQ. This CDR3 is 15 amino acids long. J gave up 8 bases and V 3 bases, and 11 bases lay outside the gene matches. CDR3 bases: TGCGCCAGCAGCTCGAATGCGGGAGCGGGATACATTCAGTACTTC. This translates into CASSSNAGAGYIQYF.

This clone was picked up a small number of times. The CDR3 DNA sequence: TGTGCCAGCAGTTTGAGACAGTTCTACGAGCAGTACTTC. It codes for CASSLRQFYEQYF. The chain employs TRBV27 and TRBJ2-7; perhaps TRBD1 as D (5 bases). CDR3 length equals 13 residues. The V end lost 3 bases, the J end lost 3 bases, and 9 bases lay between the germline ends. Germline values: CDR1 MNHEY, CDR2 SMNVEV (reference sequence).

V and J are TRBV4-1 and TRBJ1-3; D remains ambiguous. The length of the CDR3 is 16 residues. The V end was cut by 0 bases, the J end by 4 bases, with 13 bases between. CDR1 and CDR2 from the germline V gene are MGHRA and YSYEKL. The CDR3 DNA reads as TGCGCCAGCAGCCAAGATGATTGGGTAAAGGGAAACACCATATATTTT. This gives the protein CASSQDDWVKGNTIYF.

This clone turned up a few times. The genes are TRBV9 and TRBJ2-3; 8 bases are shared with TRBD2. CDR1 and CDR2 from the germline V gene are SGDLS and YYNGEE. The CDR3 extends over 18 amino acids. Trimming at V came to 3 bases and at J to 0 bases, leaving 12 bases not matched to a gene. The CDR3 sequence: CASSAHWGLAGSTDTQYF. Here the CDR3 DNA reads TGTGCCAGCAGCGCCCATTGGGGGCTAGCGGGCAGCACAGATACGCAGTATTTT.

The rearrangement joins TRBV11-2 to TRBJ2-2; D unclear. Germline V gene sequence: CDR1 SGHAT, CDR2 FQNNGV. This CDR3 is built from 16 residues. The V gene lost 4 bases and the J gene lost 0 bases, with 12 bases spanning the gap. The CDR3 DNA is TGTGCCAGCAGCTGGGATCAACACGCGAACACCGGGGAGCTGTTTTTT. Translation gives CASSWDQHANTGELFF.

The V call is TRBV4-3, the J call TRBJ1-2; D ambiguous. V was shortened by 1 base and J by 4 bases, with 10 bases between the two germline ends. The CDR3 length is 14 residues. Germline lookup yields CDR1 LGHNA and CDR2 YSLEER. CDR3 amino acids: CASSQVLVVYGYTF. CDR3 coding DNA: TGCGCCAGCAGCCAAGTTCTCGTGGTCTATGGCTACACCTTC.